Reported below is one T cell receptor (beta chain). Its recognized antigen is unknown. The sample holds no much larger clone one base away, and base qualities are not on file. This same CDR3 is encoded by further DNA sequences in the sample. Using the deep immunoSEQ assay, multiplex PCR amplified TCR CDR3 regions from genomic DNA. Extracted genomic DNA from each cell subset was distributed evenly across all wells of several immunoSEQ 96-well plates, and each plate was treated as a replicate. For sorted subsets, approximately 210 ng of genomic DNA, equivalent to 25,000 to 30,000 T cell genomes, went into each replicate PCR. Purified libraries were quantified with a Qubit 3.0 fluorometer, sized on a Bioanalyzer 2100, and re-quantified with the KAPA Library Quantification kit. Every immunoSEQ 96-well plate was sequenced on a separate single-read 150-cycle Illumina NextSeq 550 flow cell. The published analysis was carried out like this. Because the immunoSEQ output included only junctional sequences and no quality scores, the filtering could not be the same as the filtering used for full-length reads. Sequences were annotated with PyIR, a Python wrapper for IgBLAST v1.9, using IMGT germline references to assign V/J genes and CDR3. Reads were removed for weak V/J assignments (E-value above 1e-6), missing CDR3, stop codons, out-of-frame junctions, or ambiguous translated residues. V3J clonotypes were defined as sequences sharing the same inferred V gene, J gene, and CDR3 amino acid sequence. Percentage overlap between repertoires was computed as shared unique clonotypes divided by the size of the smaller repertoire. Richness of each repertoire was evaluated using RTK rarefaction, the Chao1 estimator, and Recon v2.1 estimates of unobserved clonotypes. Generation probabilities for all TCRbeta clonotypes obtained by the gDNA method from a few donors were computed using OLGA. TCRdb stores this immuneACCESS table with in-frame sequences only. Part of the clones is absent; in the studies checked, under half of the shortfall reflects unresolved V genes, and no reason is known for the rest. The DNA gave D and trimming, while V, J and clone size come from that table. In this sample the table shows about 2.2 million clones, 80% to 95% of which occur a single time. Around 1.8% of the sample is in the top ten clones.

This entry belongs to a study of shared clonotypes between healthy human individuals (dated by TCRdb to about 2020). Looking at the study overall: A few men and a couple of women, aged 18 to 49 years, made up the cohort. Per donor, three plates each were used for CD4 naive and CD4 memory, two for CD8 naive, and one for CD8 memory. Blood TCR repertoires of roughly five healthy adults were deeply sequenced to estimate repertoire size and the extent of clonotype sharing between individuals. Different laboratories and diverse techniques were used to prepare libraries and sequence TCR repertoires, to increase sequencing depth and limit assay-specific biases. Each donor's leukapheresis produced roughly between roughly 0.85 and 9.5 billion PBMCs. The research as a whole found: Only blood was sampled, and tissue TCR repertoires likely differ from those in blood. Even with the large sequencing depth, rarefaction of the sorted-subset datasets indicated that sequencing was incomplete. Pairwise subsampling led to the expectation that sequencing depth would affect the degree of clonotype sharing among donors. Because the study included a small number of donors, the genetic and exposure-history diversity represented was limited. Higher generation probabilities were observed for clonotypes shared by all four sorted-subset donors than for non-shared clonotypes. Naive subsets generally had larger estimated clonotype richness than memory subsets did. Sharing across several donors was observed for 4.5% to 6.5% of naive CD4, 3% to 3.5% of naive CD8, over 2% of memory CD4, and around 0.44% of memory CD8 clonotypes.

Based on the germline V gene, the CDR1 and CDR2 sequences are MGHRA and YSYEKL. V is trimmed back by 4 bases and J by 2 bases, and the junction contains 1 base that no gene match accounts for. There are 14 amino acids in the CDR3, from cysteine to phenylalanine inclusive. Solely the CDR3 DNA is kept, with 42 bases framed from the first base. CD8 naive samples were obtained by positive selection for CCR7 among CD45RO-negative cells, yielding a CD45RA+CCR7+ population from which TemRA cells were excluded. The donors were healthy, HIV-negative adults with no recently reported acute infections or vaccinations. All donors were Caucasian adults living in Nashville, Tennessee, USA. After blood collection by leukapheresis, PBMCs were isolated using Ficoll-Histopaque density gradient centrifugation and then cryopreserved in the vapor phase of liquid nitrogen. Analytical flow cytometry was used to check the purity and quantity of each magnetically sorted T cell population. Genomic DNA was isolated from every sorted fraction and measured by UV absorbance on a Nanodrop 2000c.

The TCR sequence derives from a man younger than 35 in good health. Some clones in this sample may be carry-over from other donors' samples. The rearrangement combines TRBV4-1 with TRBJ2-1, and 8 junctional nucleotides match TRBD2. Material: naive CD8+ T cells from PBMCs. The sample's cell subset or site label, in plain terms: CD45RA+CCR7+. The sequenced DNA: TGCGCCAGCAGCCCAGCGGGGGCCTACAATGAGCAGTTCTTC. Translated, this gives CASSPAGAYNEQFF.